The TCR beta chain under discussion was sequenced for a study of shared clonotypes between healthy human individuals. The table came from immunoSEQ multiplex PCR; TCRdb's copy has only in-frame clones and leaves some out. This repertoire shows more than 1,200,000 clones, approximately 98.5% found once; its top ten account for about 0.4%. As for this clone: The same CDR3 can be traced to other DNA sequences in this sample.

Germline CDR1 SGHRS, CDR2 YFSETQ. CDR3 length: 15 amino acids. V lost 7 bases and J 1 base, leaving 15 bases between the germline ends. This clonotype was sampled from a man younger than 40 in good health. Sequencing was done on a sample of naive CD4+ T cells sorted from blood. Subset denoted: CD45RA+ positively selected. The rearrangement uses TRBV5-1 and TRBJ2-1, with D possibly matching TRBD1 (5 bases). The CDR3 protein is CASSLGQGSYNEQFF. The CDR3 region has the DNA TGCGCCAGCTCATTGGGGCAGGGATCCTACAATGAGCAGTTCTTC.